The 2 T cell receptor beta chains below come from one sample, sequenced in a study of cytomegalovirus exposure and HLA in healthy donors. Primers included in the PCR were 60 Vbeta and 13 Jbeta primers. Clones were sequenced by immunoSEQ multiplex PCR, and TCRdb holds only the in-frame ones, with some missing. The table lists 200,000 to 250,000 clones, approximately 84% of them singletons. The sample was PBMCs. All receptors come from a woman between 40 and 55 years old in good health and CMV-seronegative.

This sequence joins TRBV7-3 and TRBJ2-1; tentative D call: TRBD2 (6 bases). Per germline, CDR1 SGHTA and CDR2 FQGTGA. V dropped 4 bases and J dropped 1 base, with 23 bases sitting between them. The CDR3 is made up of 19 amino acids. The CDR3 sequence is CASSSAGSGDPSSYNEQFF. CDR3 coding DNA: TGTGCCAGCAGCTCCGCCGGTAGCGGCGACCCTAGTTCCTACAATGAGCAGTTCTTC.

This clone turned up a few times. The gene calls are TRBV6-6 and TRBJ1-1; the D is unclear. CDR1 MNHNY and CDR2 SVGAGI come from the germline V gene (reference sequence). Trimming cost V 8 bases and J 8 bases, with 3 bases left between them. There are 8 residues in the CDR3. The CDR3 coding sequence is TGTGCCAGCTCGGAAGCTTTCTTT. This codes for CASSEAFF.